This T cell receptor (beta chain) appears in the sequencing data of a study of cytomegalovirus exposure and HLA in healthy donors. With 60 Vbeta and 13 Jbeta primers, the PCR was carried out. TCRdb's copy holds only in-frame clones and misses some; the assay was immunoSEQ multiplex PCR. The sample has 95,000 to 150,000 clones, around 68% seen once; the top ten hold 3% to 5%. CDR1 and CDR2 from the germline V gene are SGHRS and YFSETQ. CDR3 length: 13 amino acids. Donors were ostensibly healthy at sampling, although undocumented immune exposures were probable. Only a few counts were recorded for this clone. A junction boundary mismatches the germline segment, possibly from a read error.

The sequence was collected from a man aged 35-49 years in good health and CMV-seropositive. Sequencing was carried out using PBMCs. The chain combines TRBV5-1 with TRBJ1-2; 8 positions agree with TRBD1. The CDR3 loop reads CASSPGTGEWKAF. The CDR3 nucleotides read TGCGCCAGCAGCCCCGGGACAGGAGAGTGGAAGGCCTTC.